This T cell receptor beta chain was sequenced for a study of identical twins. Template switching added a universal primer site; cDNA carried unique molecular identifiers. TCRdb reanalysed the 5' RACE reads using MiXCR and keeps one entry per CDR3 protein. Of 600,000 to 850,000 distinct CDR3 sequences detected, 15% to 20% appear once; the ten largest clones hold approximately 14%. Germline lookup yields CDR1 SQVTM and CDR2 ANQGSEA. This CDR3 contains 14 residues. J gave up 3 bases and V 7 bases, and 8 bases lay outside the gene matches. This same sample was also part of a study on T cells expressing NK-cell markers. From that second work: In several experiments, an anti-gamma-delta TCR antibody restricted sorting to alpha-beta TCR T cells.

The chain carries TRBV29-1 and TRBJ2-1; 8 positions agree with TRBD2. This sequence was found in a woman aged 18-29 years in good health. Sequencing was done on a sample of PBMCs. The CDR3 here is CSGHREGRYNEQFF. The CDR3 coding sequence is TGCAGCGGGCATCGGGAGGGCCGCTACAATGAGCAGTTCTTC.